The subject of this entry is one T cell receptor beta chain. Germline CDR1 reads DFQATT; CDR2 reads SNEGSKA (reference sequence). Losses at the gene ends were 3 bases for V and 2 bases for J; bases not matched to a gene: 18. The CDR3 covers 20 residues. These data belong to a study of blood T cell repertoires in COVID-19. Whole-study context: Acute and convalescent COVID-19 specimens originated in the United States, Italy and Spain. PBMCs, B-cell-depleted T cells, or T cells were the source of the cDNA or gDNA that made up the material.

Profiling relied on immunoSEQ multiplex PCR, and the TCRdb table lists in-frame clones only, not all of them. Of under 250,000 clones listed, under 90% are singletons. The study assigned cohorts using participant-reported clinical history. It was within 2 weeks before study entry that exposed participants met a COVID-19 case. Input material: PBMCs or T cells enriched from blood (not recorded which). The receptor was derived from a woman aged 40 to 50 who had been exposed to COVID-19. The chain combines TRBV20-1 with TRBJ2-3; 12 bases are shared with TRBD2. CDR3 DNA: TGCAGTGCTAGTGGGCTGCTAAGTGGGCTAGCGGGGGGGCCCACAGATACGCAGTATTTT. Amino acids: CSASGLLSGLAGGPTDTQYF.